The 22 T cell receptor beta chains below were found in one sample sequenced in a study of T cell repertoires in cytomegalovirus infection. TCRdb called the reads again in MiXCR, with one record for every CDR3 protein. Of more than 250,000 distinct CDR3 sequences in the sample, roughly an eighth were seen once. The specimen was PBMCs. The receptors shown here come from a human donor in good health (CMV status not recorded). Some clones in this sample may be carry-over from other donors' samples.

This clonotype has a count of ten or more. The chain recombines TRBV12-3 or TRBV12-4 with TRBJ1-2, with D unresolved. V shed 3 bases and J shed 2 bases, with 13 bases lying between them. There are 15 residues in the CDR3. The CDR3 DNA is TGTGCCAGCAGTTTCGGCCTCGCGACGAACTATGGCTACACCTTC. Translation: CASSFGLATNYGYTF.

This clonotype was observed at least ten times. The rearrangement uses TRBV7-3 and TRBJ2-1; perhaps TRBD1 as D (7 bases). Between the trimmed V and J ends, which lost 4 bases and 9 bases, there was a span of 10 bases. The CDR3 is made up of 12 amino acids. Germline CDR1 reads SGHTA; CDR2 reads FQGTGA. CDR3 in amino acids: CASSYRGGEQFF. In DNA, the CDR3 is TGTGCCAGCAGCTACAGGGGAGGTGAGCAGTTCTTC.

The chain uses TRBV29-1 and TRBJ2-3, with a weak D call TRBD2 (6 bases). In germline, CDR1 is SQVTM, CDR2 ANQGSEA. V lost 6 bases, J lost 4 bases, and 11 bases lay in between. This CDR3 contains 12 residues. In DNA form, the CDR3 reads TGCAGCGTGGTGCGGGAATCAGATACGCAGTATTTT. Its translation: CSVVRESDTQYF.

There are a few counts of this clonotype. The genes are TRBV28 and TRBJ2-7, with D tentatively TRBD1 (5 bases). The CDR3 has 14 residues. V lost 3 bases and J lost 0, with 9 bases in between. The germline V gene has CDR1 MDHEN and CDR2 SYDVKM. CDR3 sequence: CASSFRTLSYEQYF. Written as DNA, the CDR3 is TGTGCCAGCAGTTTCCGGACACTCTCCTACGAGCAGTACTTC.

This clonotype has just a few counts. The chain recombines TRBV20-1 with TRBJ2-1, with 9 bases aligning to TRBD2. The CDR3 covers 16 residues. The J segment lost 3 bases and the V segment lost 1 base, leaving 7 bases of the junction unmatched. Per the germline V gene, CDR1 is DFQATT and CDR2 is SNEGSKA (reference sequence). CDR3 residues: CSARAASGDFYNEQFF. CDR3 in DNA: TGCAGTGCTAGAGCGGCTAGCGGGGACTTCTACAATGAGCAGTTCTTC.

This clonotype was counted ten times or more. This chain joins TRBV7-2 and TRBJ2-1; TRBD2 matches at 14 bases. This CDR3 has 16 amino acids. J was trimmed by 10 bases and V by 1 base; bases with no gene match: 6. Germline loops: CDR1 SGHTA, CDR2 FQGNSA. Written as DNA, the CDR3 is TGTGCCAGCAGCTTAGAGGGGACTAGCGGGAGCGGGGAGCAGTTCTTC. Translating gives CASSLEGTSGSGEQFF.

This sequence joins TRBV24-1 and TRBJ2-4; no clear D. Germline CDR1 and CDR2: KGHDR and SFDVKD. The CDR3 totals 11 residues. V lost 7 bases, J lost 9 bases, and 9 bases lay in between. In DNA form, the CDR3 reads TGTGCCACCAGCGGAGCCGGCATTCAGTACTTC. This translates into CATSGAGIQYF.

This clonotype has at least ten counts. CDR3 in DNA: TGTGCCAGCAGTTTGCCCCAACCTGGGGCCAACGTCCTGACTTTC. This encodes CASSLPQPGANVLTF. This chain links TRBV12-3 or TRBV12-4 with TRBJ2-6; D is ambiguous. This CDR3 spans 15 amino acids. Trimming stripped 3 bases from V and 2 bases from J, with 8 bases between.

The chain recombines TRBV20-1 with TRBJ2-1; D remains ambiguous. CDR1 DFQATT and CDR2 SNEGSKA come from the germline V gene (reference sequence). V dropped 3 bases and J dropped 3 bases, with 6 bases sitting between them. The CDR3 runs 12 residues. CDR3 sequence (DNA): TGCAGTGCTAGGGACGGCTACAATGAGCAGTTCTTC. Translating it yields CSARDGYNEQFF.

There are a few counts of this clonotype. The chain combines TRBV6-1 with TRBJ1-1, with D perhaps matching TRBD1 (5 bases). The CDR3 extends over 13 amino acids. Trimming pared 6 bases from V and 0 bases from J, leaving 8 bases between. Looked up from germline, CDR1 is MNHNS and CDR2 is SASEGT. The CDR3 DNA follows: TGTGCCAGCAGGGACATTATGAACACTGAAGCTTTCTTT. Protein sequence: CASRDIMNTEAFF.

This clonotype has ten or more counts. CDR3 DNA: TGCAGTGCTTTGGACAGTCAGGACTATCAGCCCCAGCATTTT. This encodes CSALDSQDYQPQHF. This chain uses TRBV20-1 with TRBJ1-5; tentative D call: TRBD1 (6 bases). The germline CDR1 and CDR2 sequences are DFQATT and SNEGSKA (reference sequence). Between the trimmed V and J ends, which lost 5 bases and 5 bases, there was a span of 16 bases. This CDR3 region has 14 residues.

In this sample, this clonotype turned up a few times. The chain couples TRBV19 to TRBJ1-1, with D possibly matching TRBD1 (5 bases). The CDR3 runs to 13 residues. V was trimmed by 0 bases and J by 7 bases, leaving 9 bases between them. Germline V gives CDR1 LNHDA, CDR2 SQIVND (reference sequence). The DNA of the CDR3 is TGTGCCAGTAGTATAGATCGGGGCAGTGAAGCTTTCTTT. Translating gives CASSIDRGSEAFF.

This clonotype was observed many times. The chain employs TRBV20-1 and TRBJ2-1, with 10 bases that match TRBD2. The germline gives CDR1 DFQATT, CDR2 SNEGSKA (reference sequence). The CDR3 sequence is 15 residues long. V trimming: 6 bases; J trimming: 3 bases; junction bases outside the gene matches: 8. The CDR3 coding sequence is TGCAGTGCCCCTAGCGGGAGCCAGGACTACAATGAGCAGTTCTTC. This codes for CSAPSGSQDYNEQFF.

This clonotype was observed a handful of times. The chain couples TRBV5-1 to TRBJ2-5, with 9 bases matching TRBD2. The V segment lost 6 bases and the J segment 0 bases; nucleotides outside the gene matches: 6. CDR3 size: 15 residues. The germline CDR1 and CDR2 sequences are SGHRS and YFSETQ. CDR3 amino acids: CASTASGAYQETQYF. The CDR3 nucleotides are TGCGCCAGCACCGCTAGCGGGGCGTACCAAGAGACCCAGTACTTC.

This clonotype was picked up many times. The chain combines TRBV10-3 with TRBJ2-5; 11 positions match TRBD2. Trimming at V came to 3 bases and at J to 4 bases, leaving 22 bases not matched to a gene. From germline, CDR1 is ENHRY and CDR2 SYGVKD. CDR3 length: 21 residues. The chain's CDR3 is CAISERPPTSGSVSSGETQYF. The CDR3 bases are TGTGCCATCAGTGAAAGGCCCCCTACTAGCGGGAGTGTCTCAAGTGGAGAGACCCAGTACTTC.

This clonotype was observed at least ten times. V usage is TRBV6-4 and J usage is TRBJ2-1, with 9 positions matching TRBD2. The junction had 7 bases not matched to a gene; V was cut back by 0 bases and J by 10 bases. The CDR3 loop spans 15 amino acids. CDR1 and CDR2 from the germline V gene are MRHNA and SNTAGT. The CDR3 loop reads CASSDSSGGQGEQFF. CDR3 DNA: TGTGCCAGCAGTGACTCAAGCGGGGGGCAGGGGGAGCAGTTCTTC.

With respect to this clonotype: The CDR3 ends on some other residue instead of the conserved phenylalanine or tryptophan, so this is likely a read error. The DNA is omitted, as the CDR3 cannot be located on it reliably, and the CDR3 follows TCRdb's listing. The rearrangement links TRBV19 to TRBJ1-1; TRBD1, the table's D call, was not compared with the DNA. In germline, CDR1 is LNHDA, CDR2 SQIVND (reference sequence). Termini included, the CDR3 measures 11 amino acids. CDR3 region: CASSIPGPPKV.

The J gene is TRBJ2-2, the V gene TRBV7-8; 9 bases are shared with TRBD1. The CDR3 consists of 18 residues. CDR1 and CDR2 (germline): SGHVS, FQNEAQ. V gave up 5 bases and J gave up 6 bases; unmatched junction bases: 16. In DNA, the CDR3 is TGTGCCAGCAGCCGCGGACAGGGGAAGACTCAGGCTCCCGGGGAGCTGTTTTTT. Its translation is CASSRGQGKTQAPGELFF.

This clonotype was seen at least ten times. CDR3: CASSKQGEETQYF. CDR3 nucleotide sequence: TGTGCCAGCAGCAAACAGGGCGAAGAGACCCAGTACTTC. The chain joins TRBV7-9 to TRBJ2-5; D may be TRBD1 (6 bases). The CDR3 extends over 13 amino acids. The germline CDR1 and CDR2 sequences are SEHNR and FQNEAQ (reference sequence). Trimming took off 5 bases at V and 3 bases at J, with 10 bases between the two ends.

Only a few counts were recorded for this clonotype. The CDR3 spells CSAREAGKGNQPQHF. CDR3 DNA: TGCAGTGCTAGAGAAGCAGGGAAGGGCAATCAGCCCCAGCATTTT. This chain links TRBV20-1 with TRBJ1-5, with a weak D call TRBD1 (5 bases). The CDR3 sequence is 15 residues long. V shed 0 bases and J shed 2 bases, with 11 bases lying between them. CDR1 is DFQATT, CDR2 SNEGSKA, per germline (reference sequence).

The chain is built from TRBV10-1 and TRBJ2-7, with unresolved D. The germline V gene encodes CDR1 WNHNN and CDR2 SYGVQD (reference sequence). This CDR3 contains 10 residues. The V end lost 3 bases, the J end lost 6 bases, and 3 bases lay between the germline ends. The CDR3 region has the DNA TGCGCCAGCAGTGACATCGAGCAGTACTTC. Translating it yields CASSDIEQYF.

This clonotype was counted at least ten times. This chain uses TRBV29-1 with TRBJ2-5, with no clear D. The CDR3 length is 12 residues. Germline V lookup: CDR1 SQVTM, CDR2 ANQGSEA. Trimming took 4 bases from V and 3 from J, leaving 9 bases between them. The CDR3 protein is CSVVFGEETQYF. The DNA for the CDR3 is TGCAGCGTTGTTTTTGGCGAAGAGACCCAGTACTTC.